This T cell receptor beta chain was identified in a study of cytomegalovirus exposure and HLA in healthy donors. Study-wide results and limits: Most TCR sequences were uncommon, yet certain public TCRs appeared in many donors. Later on, a genetic analysis was performed. It linked a missense variant in DCLRE1C with V- and J-gene trimming of TCR beta.

About this clone: Its antigen is still unknown.

The PCR ran on 60 Vbeta and 13 Jbeta primers. Measured with immunoSEQ multiplex PCR; TCRdb has only the in-frame clones, and not every one. The sample yields roughly 190,000 clones, approximately 80% seen once. The receptor was isolated from a woman aged 25 to 39 in good health and CMV-seropositive. Specimen: PBMCs.

CDR3 residues: CASSQGTVYGYTF. The CDR3 region has the DNA TGTGCCAGCAGCCAGGGAACCGTCTATGGCTACACCTTC. V and J are TRBV7-9 and TRBJ1-2; D may be TRBD1 (5 bases). The CDR3 is made up of 13 amino acids. Germline loops: CDR1 SEHNR, CDR2 FQNEAQ (reference sequence). V shed 5 bases and J shed 4 bases, with 11 bases lying between them.